Below, 8 T cell receptor beta chains from the same sample are listed, as sequenced in a study of cytomegalovirus exposure and HLA in healthy donors. The PCR contained 60 Vbeta and 13 Jbeta primers. The data were produced by immunoSEQ multiplex PCR, yet TCRdb's version contains in-frame clones alone and is incomplete. Of roughly 120,000 clones detected, 80% to 90% appear once; the ten largest clones hold almost 3%. Sequenced sample: PBMCs. The receptor set was obtained from a woman younger than 35 in good health and CMV-seropositive.

This chain connects TRBV2 to TRBJ1-5; no reliable D call. The CDR3 has 15 amino acids. The V end was cut by 3 bases, the J end by 0 bases, with 9 bases between. The germline gives CDR1 SNHLY, CDR2 FYNNEI. For the CDR3, the DNA is TGTGCCAGCAGTGAGCTGGCATTTAGCAATCAGCCCCAGCATTTT. It translates to CASSELAFSNQPQHF.

The chain recombines TRBV19 with TRBJ2-3; possible D gene TRBD1, 5 bases. The CDR3 extends over 15 amino acids. The V and J ends lost 3 bases and 3 bases respectively, with 13 bases between them. The germline gives CDR1 LNHDA, CDR2 SQIVND (reference sequence). CDR3 in amino acids: CASSISGYRTDTQYF. The CDR3 DNA is TGTGCCAGTAGTATTTCAGGGTATAGGACAGATACGCAGTATTTT.

This clone showed up just a few times. V gene TRBV9 combines with J gene TRBJ2-3; possible D gene TRBD2, 5 bases. The V gene's germline CDR1 is SGDLS and CDR2 YYNGEE. V was cut by 0 bases and J by 0 bases, with 8 bases left in between. The CDR3 is made up of 15 amino acids. Here the CDR3 reads CASSVVGGSTDTQYF. The CDR3 region has the DNA TGTGCCAGCAGCGTAGTGGGCGGGAGCACAGATACGCAGTATTTT.

V usage is TRBV27 and J usage is TRBJ2-1, with TRBD2 identical over 9 bases. CDR1 is MNHEY and CDR2 is SMNVEV in the germline V gene (reference sequence). The CDR3 has 15 residues. Trimming took 7 bases from V and 8 from J; bases not matched to a gene: 12. CDR3 nucleotide sequence: TGTGCCAGCATGATAGGGGCGGGGGGGCCGTATGAGCAGTTCTTC. It codes for CASMIGAGGPYEQFF.

J is TRBJ1-1 and V is TRBV5-1; the match to TRBD1 covers 8 bases. This CDR3 contains 15 residues. The germline gives CDR1 SGHRS, CDR2 YFSETQ. V gave up 4 bases and J gave up 0 bases; unmatched junction bases: 5. CDR3 protein: CASSTGQAMNTEAFF. The DNA of the CDR3 is TGCGCCAGCAGCACGGGACAGGCAATGAACACTGAAGCTTTCTTT.

The gene calls are TRBV19 and TRBJ1-5; possibly TRBD1 for D (5 bases). V was trimmed by 0 bases and J by 1 base, leaving 7 bases between them. This CDR3 contains 15 residues. Germline V gives CDR1 LNHDA, CDR2 SQIVND (reference sequence). The CDR3 coding sequence is TGTGCCAGTAGTATAGATCAGGGCAGCAATCAGCCCCAGCATTTT. It specifies CASSIDQGSNQPQHF.

V is TRBV9 and J is TRBJ1-1; D may be TRBD1 (6 bases). Trimming removed 6 bases at V and 5 bases at J, with 17 bases between. The CDR3 contains 14 residues. Germline assignment: CDR1 SGDLS and CDR2 YYNGEE. In DNA, the CDR3 is TGTGCCAGCAACGAGGTGGGGGCTGGGACTGAAGCTTTCTTT. Translation gives CASNEVGAGTEAFF.

The V gene is TRBV9, the J gene TRBJ1-2; D gene uncertain. This CDR3 region has 15 residues. Trimming stripped 0 bases from V and 8 bases from J, with 17 bases between. The germline CDR1 and CDR2 sequences are SGDLS and YYNGEE. CDR3 DNA: TGTGCCAGCAGCGTAGATTTGTCGGGCAGCGGGGGCTACACCTTC. This gives the protein CASSVDLSGSGGYTF.